This T cell receptor (beta chain) was recorded in a study of OX40 agonist ivuxolimab in advanced cancers. Study-level points and caveats: Antigen specificity remained undetermined for the expanded peripheral T cells. CD4+ and CD8+ T cells in blood underwent clonal expansion by week 6 at 0.1 to 3.0 mg/kg.

A note on this clone: No antigen is known for it.

Clones were read by immunoSEQ multiplex PCR, and TCRdb kept only the in-frame ones, dropping some. The table includes roughly 18,000 clones, roughly 78% detected once. V was clipped by 3 bases and J by 6 bases; unmatched bases: 8. The germline V gene encodes CDR1 SGHVS and CDR2 FNYEAQ. This CDR3 region has 16 residues. The gene calls are TRBV7-6 and TRBJ2-1; TRBD2 matches at 10 bases. The sample was CD4+ or CD8+ T cells sorted from blood, taken in a trial of the OX40 agonist ivuxolimab. This TCR derives from an adult with an advanced solid tumor such as melanoma, head and neck, liver or kidney cancer. The CDR3 sequence is CASSFGGASGSNEQFF. Written as DNA, the CDR3 is TGTGCCAGCAGCTTCGGGGGAGCTAGCGGGAGCAATGAGCAGTTCTTC.